The rows below give T cell receptor beta chains drawn from one sample of a study of identical twins. TCRdb re-called the 5' RACE reads through MiXCR, storing one row per CDR3 protein. Of under 800,000 distinct CDR3 sequences listed, about 20% are singletons. These data also formed part of another study, on T cells expressing NK-cell markers.

Sequenced material: PBMCs. These receptors were collected from a woman under 30 in good health. Both conserved end residues are part of each CDR3. The D gene is left open where the match is weak. Size is stated for part of the rows, as once, few or many counts, or as a class when the clone is expanded.

abundance,d_gene,j_gene,v_gene,CDR3aa,CDR3nt
few,-,TRBJ2-3,TRBV4-1,CASSQGRVLTDTQYF,TGCGCCAGCAGCCAAGGGAGGGTTCTCACAGATACGCAGTATTTT
many,-,TRBJ1-1,TRBV6-5,CASSSTGTGTEAFF,TGTGCCAGCAGTTCCACAGGGACCGGCACTGAAGCTTTCTTT
-,TRBD2,TRBJ2-1,TRBV10-1,CASRTGLAREQFF,TGCGCCAGCAGGACGGGACTAGCGAGGGAGCAGTTCTTC
many,-,TRBJ2-5,TRBV12-3/TRBV12-4,CASCRQGGVTQYF,TGTGCCAGCTGTCGCCAGGGGGGAGTGACCCAGTACTTC
few,-,TRBJ2-7,TRBV5-5,CASSKEEWYEQYF,TGTGCCAGCAGCAAGGAAGAGTGGTACGAGCAGTACTTC
-,TRBD1,TRBJ2-7,TRBV5-1,CASSLEPGQGRERYF,TGCGCCAGCAGCTTAGAGCCGGGACAGGGTCGAGAGAGGTACTTC
-,TRBD2,TRBJ2-1,TRBV12-3/TRBV12-4,CASSLVAGAGSEQFF,TGTGCCAGCAGTTTGGTAGCGGGAGCTGGGAGTGAGCAGTTCTTC
-,-,TRBJ2-1,TRBV7-2,CASSSTLSYNEQFF,TGTGCCAGCAGCTCCACCCTGTCCTACAATGAGCAGTTCTTC
few,-,TRBJ2-5,TRBV3-1,CASSVARSRLKETQYF,TGTGCCAGCAGCGTTGCCAGGAGCCGACTAAAAGAGACCCAGTACTTC
-,TRBD2,TRBJ2-7,TRBV20-1,CSASTTSGRHYEQYF,TGCAGTGCTAGTACAACTAGCGGGAGACATTACGAGCAGTACTTC
many,TRBD1,TRBJ2-7,TRBV7-2,CASSRDRRTYEQYF,TGTGCCAGCAGCCGGGACAGGCGAACCTACGAGCAGTACTTC
few,-,TRBJ2-7,TRBV12-3/TRBV12-4,CASSSDPPYEQYF,TGTGCCAGCAGTTCCGACCCCCCCTACGAGCAGTACTTC
once,-,TRBJ2-7,TRBV20-1,CSAWSVGGAYEQYF,TGCAGTGCTTGGTCCGTCGGGGGAGCCTACGAGCAGTACTTC
-,-,TRBJ2-7,TRBV7-8,CASSGGGGREQYF,TGTGCCAGCAGTGGGGGAGGAGGCCGCGAGCAGTACTTC
few,-,TRBJ1-5,TRBV20-1,CSASVGNSNQPQHF,TGCAGTGCTAGTGTAGGGAATAGCAATCAGCCCCAGCATTTT
-,-,TRBJ2-7,TRBV5-1,CASSLDDRLSSYEQYF,TGCGCCAGCAGCTTGGACGACAGGCTATCTTCCTACGAGCAGTACTTC
-,-,TRBJ2-4,TRBV6-5,CASSYRTGVENIQYF,TGTGCCAGCAGTTATCGGACTGGGGTGGAAAACATTCAGTACTTC
-,TRBD1,TRBJ2-2,TRBV29-1,CSVERQGANTGELFF,TGCAGCGTTGAGAGACAGGGGGCCAACACCGGGGAGCTGTTTTTT
-,-,TRBJ2-1,TRBV20-1,CSARPIGWQGGPYNEQFF,TGCAGTGCTAGACCCATAGGTTGGCAGGGTGGTCCGTACAATGAGCAGTTCTTC
-,TRBD1,TRBJ1-1,TRBV11-2,CASSSIRGGGTEAFF,TGTGCCAGCAGCAGTATCAGGGGGGGCGGAACTGAAGCTTTCTTT
-,TRBD1,TRBJ2-3,TRBV9,CASSVEGQGYTDTQYF,TGTGCCAGCAGCGTAGAGGGACAGGGGTACACAGATACGCAGTATTTT
-,-,TRBJ2-5,TRBV9,CASSVPGRETQYF,TGTGCCAGCAGCGTCCCGGGACGGGAGACCCAGTACTTC
many,-,TRBJ2-2,TRBV7-7,CASSLDMNTGELFF,TGTGCTAGCAGCTTAGATATGAACACCGGGGAGCTGTTTTTT
-,-,TRBJ2-5,TRBV7-9,CASSLDLVFQETQYF,TGTGCCAGCAGCTTAGACCTCGTCTTCCAAGAGACCCAGTACTTC
many,TRBD2,TRBJ2-7,TRBV6-1,CASSASGATYEQYF,TGTGCCAGCAGTGCTAGCGGGGCGACCTACGAGCAGTACTTC
few,-,TRBJ2-2,TRBV7-2,CASSNGRILSPGELFF,TGTGCCAGCAGTAACGGTCGTATCCTGTCTCCCGGGGAGCTGTTTTTT
-,TRBD1,TRBJ2-7,TRBV4-3,CASSGRATGTHEQYF,TGCGCCAGCAGCGGAAGAGCGACAGGGACCCACGAGCAGTACTTC
once,-,TRBJ1-1,TRBV29-1,CSVGGGIGAEAFF,TGCAGCGTTGGAGGGGGGATAGGCGCTGAAGCTTTCTTT
-,-,TRBJ2-2,TRBV15,CATSGLTGELFF,TGTGCCACCAGCGGTTTGACCGGGGAGCTGTTTTTT
-,TRBD1,TRBJ2-2,TRBV11-2,CASSFNRGLRLNTGELFF,TGTGCCAGCAGCTTTAACAGGGGGCTGAGATTAAACACCGGGGAGCTGTTTTTT
few,-,TRBJ2-5,TRBV5-1,CASSLGVEETQYF,TGCGCCAGCAGCTTGGGGGTGGAGGAGACCCAGTACTTC
-,TRBD2,TRBJ2-1,TRBV20-1,CSARDPGTSGRANEQFF,TGCAGTGCTAGAGATCCCGGGACTAGCGGGAGGGCCAATGAGCAGTTCTTC
many,-,TRBJ2-2,TRBV7-8,CASSLMPSGELFF,TGTGCCAGCAGCTTGATGCCCTCCGGGGAGCTGTTTTTT
few,TRBD1,TRBJ2-7,TRBV6-5,CASSYSDRSGEQYF,TGTGCCAGCAGTTACTCGGACAGGTCGGGGGAGCAGTACTTC
-,TRBD2,TRBJ2-7,TRBV20-1,CSARDPTSGVYEQYF,TGCAGTGCTAGAGATCCGACTAGCGGGGTTTACGAGCAGTACTTC
few,TRBD2,TRBJ2-5,TRBV29-1,CSVRTSGETQYF,TGCAGCGTCCGGACTAGTGGGGAGACCCAGTACTTC
few,TRBD1,TRBJ2-7,TRBV29-1,CSVLVPDRALSYEQYF,TGCAGCGTCCTAGTACCGGACAGGGCTCTCTCCTACGAGCAGTACTTC
few,TRBD2,TRBJ2-1,TRBV12-5,CASGLGTSGGRDEQFF,TGTGCTAGTGGTTTAGGAACTAGCGGGGGGAGGGATGAGCAGTTCTTC
-,TRBD2,TRBJ2-1,TRBV20-1,CSARVASGSGVFYNEQFF,TGCAGTGCTAGAGTGGCTAGCGGGAGCGGCGTTTTCTACAATGAGCAGTTCTTC
many,-,TRBJ2-1,TRBV6-5,CASSYLRRDNEQFF,TGTGCCAGCAGTTACCTCCGACGGGACAATGAGCAGTTCTTC
-,TRBD2,TRBJ2-7,TRBV27,CASSLGASGGTQPPYEQYF,TGTGCCAGCAGTTTAGGGGCTAGCGGGGGGACCCAACCTCCCTACGAGCAGTACTTC
-,TRBD1,TRBJ2-2,TRBV5-1,CASSTRQGNTGELFF,TGCGCCAGCAGCACCCGACAGGGAAATACCGGGGAGCTGTTTTTT
few,TRBD2,TRBJ2-7,TRBV20-1,CSARESSGRRAEQYF,TGCAGTGCTAGAGAATCTAGCGGGAGAAGGGCCGAGCAGTACTTC
few,-,TRBJ2-1,TRBV5-6,CASSAPHTEYNEQFF,TGTGCCAGCAGCGCCCCCCACACTGAATACAATGAGCAGTTCTTC
many,-,TRBJ1-1,TRBV20-1,CSARDITETEAFF,TGCAGTGCTAGAGATATCACAGAGACTGAAGCTTTCTTT
-,-,TRBJ2-1,TRBV19,CASLVGGEQFF,TGTGCCAGTTTGGTGGGTGGTGAGCAGTTCTTC
-,-,TRBJ2-1,TRBV30,CAWSEGSPYNEQFF,TGTGCCTGGAGTGAAGGGAGTCCCTACAATGAGCAGTTCTTC
many,-,TRBJ2-5,TRBV20-1,CSVHRRGRETQYF,TGCAGTGTCCATCGCCGGGGTAGAGAGACCCAGTACTTC
few,TRBD2,TRBJ2-1,TRBV5-1,CASSKTSGYNEQFF,TGCGCCAGCAGCAAGACTAGCGGTTACAATGAGCAGTTCTTC
-,-,TRBJ1-3,TRBV29-1,CSALLGNTIYF,TGCAGCGCGCTCCTCGGAAACACCATATATTTT
-,TRBD2,TRBJ2-1,TRBV5-1,CASSFFGGEYNEQFF,TGCGCCAGCAGCTTCTTCGGGGGGGAGTACAATGAGCAGTTCTTC
few,TRBD2,TRBJ2-3,TRBV20-1,CSARVAGGPRGDTQYF,TGCAGTGCTAGAGTAGCGGGAGGCCCCCGGGGAGATACGCAGTATTTT
-,TRBD1,TRBJ2-1,TRBV4-3,CASSQLTGAAEQFF,TGCGCCAGCAGCCAACTTACAGGGGCGGCTGAGCAGTTCTTC
-,-,TRBJ2-7,TRBV6-5,CASSYRLRENEQYF,TGTGCCAGCAGTTACCGATTGCGGGAAAACGAGCAGTACTTC
-,TRBD1,TRBJ2-2,TRBV6-1,CASSDRGRNTGELFF,TGTGCCAGCAGTGACAGGGGGCGAAACACCGGGGAGCTGTTTTTT
-,-,TRBJ2-1,TRBV5-1,CASSWVEQSYNEQFF,TGCGCCAGCAGCTGGGTAGAGCAGTCTTACAATGAGCAGTTCTTC
-,TRBD2,TRBJ2-3,TRBV11-2,CASSLVLAGGPRTDTQYF,TGTGCCAGCAGCTTAGTCCTAGCGGGAGGGCCTAGGACAGATACGCAGTATTTT
-,-,TRBJ2-1,TRBV6-4,CASNKLDRNEQFF,TGTGCCAGCAATAAACTAGATCGAAATGAGCAGTTCTTC
-,-,TRBJ2-5,TRBV18,CASSRPTDQETQYF,TGTGCCAGCTCGAGACCGACGGACCAGGAGACCCAGTACTTC